The rows below give T cell receptor beta chains drawn from one sample of a study of blood T cells in healthy people across ages. MiXCR, run by TCRdb on the 5' RACE reads, gives a single entry per CDR3 protein. Among 1.5 million or so distinct CDR3 sequences listed, around 42% were seen once. Sequenced: blood. These receptors were obtained from a woman aged 18-35 years in good health. Each CDR3 is given with its conserved first and last residue. The D gene is left open where the match is weak. Expanded clones are given a class, and other clones once, few, many or no size at all.

abundance	v_gene	d_gene	j_gene	CDR3aa	CDR3nt
-	TRBV7-9	TRBD2	TRBJ2-3	CASSLIIAGVSDTQYF	TGTGCCAGCAGCTTAATAATAGCGGGAGTATCTGATACGCAGTATTTT
few	TRBV7-3	-	TRBJ2-7	CASSLQAQGFSYEQYF	TGTGCCAGCAGCTTACAGGCTCAGGGTTTTTCCTACGAGCAGTACTTC
few	TRBV6-5	-	TRBJ2-5	CASKAGQIQETQYF	TGTGCCAGCAAAGCGGGACAGATTCAAGAGACCCAGTACTTC
few	TRBV6-5	-	TRBJ1-1	CASSGSAQNTEAFF	TGTGCCAGCTCAGGGTCGGCTCAGAACACTGAAGCTTTCTTT
-	TRBV5-1	-	TRBJ1-1	CACSLGAGRMVTEAFF	TGCGCCTGCAGCTTGGGGGCAGGGAGGATGGTCACTGAAGCTTTCTTT
-	TRBV15	-	TRBJ2-7	CATSRIGYEQYF	TGTGCCACCAGCAGGATAGGCTACGAGCAGTACTTC
-	TRBV12-3/TRBV12-4	-	TRBJ1-2	CASSSWGGAQGYGYTF	TGTGCCAGCAGCTCCTGGGGGGGGGCGCAGGGCTATGGCTACACCTTC
-	TRBV4-1	-	TRBJ1-4	CASSQEEELFF	TGCGCCAGCAGCCAAGAGGAAGAACTGTTTTTT
many	TRBV4-1	TRBD2	TRBJ2-1	CASSQDQLAGSNNEQFF	TGCGCCAGCAGCCAAGATCAGCTAGCGGGGAGCAATAATGAGCAGTTCTTC
-	TRBV20-1	-	TRBJ2-7	CSARDPTGQTYEQYF	TGCAGTGCTAGAGACCCGACCGGACAGACCTACGAGCAGTACTTC
-	TRBV6-5	-	TRBJ1-2	CASRHDTGYGYTF	TGTGCCAGCAGACACGACACGGGCTATGGCTACACCTTC
few	TRBV27	-	TRBJ2-7	CASSNRAHLGEQYF	TGTGCCAGCTCCAATCGGGCCCACCTCGGGGAGCAGTACTTC
once	TRBV7-2	-	TRBJ1-1	CASTSQSMTLNTEAFF	TGTGCCAGCACCTCCCAATCGATGACCTTGAACACTGAAGCTTTCTTT
few	TRBV20-1	-	TRBJ2-7	CSAKGPGFRDYEQYF	TGCAGTGCAAAAGGTCCCGGATTTAGGGACTACGAGCAGTACTTC
-	TRBV24-1	-	TRBJ2-7	CATSEWDEQYF	TGTGCCACCAGTGAATGGGACGAGCAGTACTTC
-	TRBV25-1	TRBD2	TRBJ2-1	CATPPAGVFNEQFF	TGTGCCACTCCCCCAGCGGGAGTTTTCAATGAGCAGTTCTTC
few	TRBV11-2	TRBD2	TRBJ2-3	CASSLRRGGTDTQYF	TGTGCCAGCAGCTTAAGGCGGGGGGGCACAGATACGCAGTATTTT
few	TRBV24-1	-	TRBJ2-5	CATSGQNQETQYF	TGTGCCACCTCTGGGCAGAACCAAGAGACCCAGTACTTC
-	TRBV5-6	TRBD2	TRBJ2-3	CASSPLRGGGVDTQYF	TGTGCCAGCAGCCCCCTGCGGGGGGGCGGGGTAGATACGCAGTATTTT
few	TRBV27	-	TRBJ2-5	CASSLRGITPQETQYF	TGTGCCAGCAGTTTAAGGGGAATAACCCCTCAAGAGACCCAGTACTTC
many	TRBV3-1	TRBD2	TRBJ2-7	CASSQLAGGVEQYF	TGTGCCAGCAGCCAGCTAGCGGGAGGGGTCGAGCAGTACTTC
-	TRBV12-3/TRBV12-4	TRBD2	TRBJ2-3	CASTIAGHTDTQYF	TGTGCCAGCACCATAGCGGGGCACACAGATACGCAGTATTTT
many	TRBV5-5	-	TRBJ2-7	CASSLTVSYEQYF	TGTGCCAGCAGTCTCACTGTTTCCTACGAGCAGTACTTC
-	TRBV28	-	TRBJ1-1	CASSYGTDTEAFF	TGTGCCAGCAGTTATGGTACGGACACTGAAGCTTTCTTT
few	TRBV27	-	TRBJ1-2	CASTAGIDYGYTF	TGTGCCAGCACCGCAGGGATCGATTATGGCTACACCTTC
-	TRBV2	TRBD2	TRBJ2-7	CAILPGLAGVSYEQYF	TGTGCCATCCTTCCGGGACTAGCGGGAGTATCCTACGAGCAGTACTTC
-	TRBV5-1	-	TRBJ1-1	CASNPGQNTEAFF	TGCGCCAGCAATCCTGGACAGAACACTGAAGCTTTCTTT
few	TRBV5-1	-	TRBJ1-2	CASSGVSPDGYTF	TGCGCCAGCAGCGGCGTGAGTCCGGATGGCTACACCTTC
once	TRBV27	-	TRBJ1-1	CASSPLPGQNTEAFF	TGTGCCAGCAGTCCGCTTCCCGGCCAGAACACTGAAGCTTTCTTT
-	TRBV10-3	-	TRBJ2-5	CAISDSGGGGETQYF	TGTGCCATCAGTGACTCGGGGGGCGGGGGAGAGACCCAGTACTTC
-	TRBV3-1	-	TRBJ2-7	CASSQGASEQYF	TGTGCCAGCAGCCAAGGTGCGTCGGAACAGTACTTC
few	TRBV27	TRBD1	TRBJ2-1	CASSWAGGADEQFF	TGTGCCAGCAGTTGGGCAGGGGGCGCGGATGAGCAGTTCTTC
-	TRBV24-1	-	TRBJ2-1	CATGPWGSYNEQFF	TGTGCCACCGGGCCGTGGGGCTCCTACAATGAGCAGTTCTTC
-	TRBV9	-	TRBJ2-1	CASSVSSRVSYNEQFF	TGTGCCAGCAGCGTAAGCAGCCGCGTCTCCTACAATGAGCAGTTCTTC
-	TRBV6-5	-	TRBJ1-1	CASSYDSTPLGGEAFF	TGTGCCAGCAGTTACGACTCCACACCGCTGGGGGGGGAAGCTTTCTTT
few	TRBV19	-	TRBJ1-2	CASSIKGNNYGYTF	TGTGCCAGTAGTATCAAGGGCAACAACTATGGCTACACCTTC
-	TRBV9	TRBD2	TRBJ2-1	CASSVGASGGNEQFF	TGTGCCAGCAGCGTAGGGGCTAGCGGGGGGAATGAGCAGTTCTTC
-	TRBV12-3/TRBV12-4	TRBD2	TRBJ2-3	CASIPVEREVDTQYF	TGTGCCAGTATCCCTGTGGAGCGGGAGGTAGATACGCAGTATTTT
-	TRBV28	-	TRBJ2-4	CASRLTTGNIQYF	TGTGCCAGCAGGCTTACTACAGGAAACATTCAGTACTTC
few	TRBV5-1	TRBD1	TRBJ2-7	CASSLGGQGPYEQYF	TGCGCCAGCAGCTTGGGAGGACAGGGCCCCTACGAGCAGTACTTC
-	TRBV7-9	TRBD1	TRBJ1-5	CASSSYRDREWQPQHF	TGTGCCAGCAGCTCCTACCGGGACAGGGAGTGGCAGCCCCAGCATTTT
-	TRBV29-1	TRBD1	TRBJ1-1	CSVEEPGQWVRAFF	TGCAGCGTTGAAGAGCCGGGACAGTGGGTCAGGGCTTTCTTT
-	TRBV7-2	TRBD2	TRBJ2-2	CASSLKRELTGELFF	TGTGCCAGCAGCTTGAAGCGGGAGCTCACCGGGGAGCTGTTTTTT
few	TRBV3-1	-	TRBJ2-3	CASSQAGSLRDTQYF	TGTGCCAGCAGCCAAGCCGGGAGCCTTAGAGATACGCAGTATTTT
-	TRBV7-8	-	TRBJ2-7	CASSLLASGEQYF	TGTGCCAGCAGCCTACTGGCTTCCGGCGAGCAGTACTTC
once	TRBV12-3/TRBV12-4	-	TRBJ2-3	CAIGVPDTQYF	TGTGCCATCGGGGTACCAGATACGCAGTATTTT
once	TRBV19	TRBD2	TRBJ2-7	CASEALAGAEQYF	TGTGCCAGTGAAGCCCTAGCGGGAGCCGAGCAGTACTTC
-	TRBV20-1	-	TRBJ1-5	CSARPMGGGNQPQHF	TGCAGTGCCAGGCCGATGGGGGGAGGCAATCAGCCCCAGCATTTT
-	TRBV9	-	TRBJ2-4	CASNVEGGETVQYF	TGTGCCAGCAACGTGGAAGGAGGAGAAACAGTTCAGTACTTC
few	TRBV5-1	-	TRBJ2-7	CASSLAGISTSYEQYF	TGCGCCAGCAGCCTGGCCGGGATTTCGACCTCCTACGAGCAGTACTTC
-	TRBV5-1	-	TRBJ2-7	CASSLYGGGASEQYF	TGCGCCAGCAGCTTGTATGGTGGGGGGGCCTCCGAGCAGTACTTC
many	TRBV7-2	TRBD2	TRBJ2-3	CASSATSGTDTQYF	TGTGCCAGCAGCGCCACTAGCGGCACAGATACGCAGTATTTT